The 8 T cell receptor beta chains in this list originate from one sample, sequenced in a study of T cells in Graves' hyperthyroidism and ophthalmopathy. Amplified regions were TCR beta CDR3 sequences from RNA transcripts. HTBI primers drove first-round RT-PCR of the TCR CDR3. TCRdb passed the multiplex PCR reads through MiXCR, listing each CDR3 protein once. The top ten clones hold 5% to 7% of a sample with some 600,000 distinct CDR3 sequences, roughly 13% of them seen once. Specimen: blood. The source is a woman younger than 45 with Graves' hyperthyroidism that later progressed to Graves' ophthalmopathy.

This clonotype was recorded a few times. The chain employs TRBV6-2 or TRBV6-3 and TRBJ1-2; D unclear. Germline V lookup: CDR1 MNHEY, CDR2 SVGEGT. Between the trimmed V and J ends, which lost 8 bases and 7 bases, there was a span of 14 bases. The CDR3 loop spans 12 amino acids. CDR3: CASSTLTSGYTF. The CDR3 region has the DNA TGTGCCAGCTCTACTCTGACAAGTGGCTACACCTTC.

This clonotype was seen repeatedly, ten times or more. This sequence joins TRBV10-3 and TRBJ1-1, with a tentative D call TRBD1 (5 bases). V lost 6 bases and J lost 0, with 11 bases in between. Germline V lookup: CDR1 ENHRY, CDR2 SYGVKD. The length of the CDR3 is 14 residues. The CDR3 protein is CAIRGDSLNTEAFF. CDR3 coding DNA: TGTGCCATCAGGGGCGACAGTTTGAACACTGAAGCTTTCTTT.

There are a few counts of this clonotype. The junction shows a germline mismatch at one end, possibly a read error. The V gene is TRBV19, the J gene TRBJ2-7, with 12 positions matching TRBD1. This CDR3 comprises 15 residues. CDR1 is LNHDA and CDR2 is SQIVND in the germline V gene (reference sequence). The CDR3 DNA reads TGTGCCGGTAGTATCCGGGACAGGGGGCGCGAGGAGCAGTACTTC. Protein sequence: CAGSIRDRGREEQYF.

This clonotype was counted only a few times. The V and J genes are TRBV3-1 and TRBJ2-2, with TRBD1 matching 9 bases. This CDR3 is built from 15 residues. In germline, CDR1 is LGHDT, CDR2 YNNKEL (reference sequence). V trimming: 3 bases; J trimming: 4 bases; junction bases outside the gene matches: 3. The DNA of the CDR3 is TGTGCCAGCAGCCATTCGACAGGGGGCACCGGGGAGCTGTTTTTT. It is translated as CASSHSTGGTGELFF.

This clonotype occurred many times. The V gene is TRBV10-3, the J gene TRBJ2-3, with TRBD1 matching over 8 bases. The CDR3 is 15 amino acids. Germline assignment: CDR1 ENHRY and CDR2 SYGVKD. J gave up 3 bases and V 6 bases, and 8 bases lay outside the gene matches. CDR3 bases: TGTGCCATCAGCCCGACAGGGGTTAGTACAGATACGCAGTATTTT. Translated: CAISPTGVSTDTQYF.

This clonotype was counted many times. The rearrangement uses TRBV24-1 and TRBJ2-1; the D is unclear. Germline V gene sequence: CDR1 KGHDR, CDR2 SFDVKD. The V gene lost 5 bases and the J gene lost 7 bases, with 8 bases spanning the gap. The length of the CDR3 is 12 residues. The CDR3 loop is CATSARANEQFF. In DNA, the CDR3 is TGTGCCACCAGTGCTAGGGCAAATGAGCAGTTCTTC.

A few counts support this clonotype. The CDR3 sequence is CSASESASRSSNEQFF. The DNA of the CDR3 is TGCAGTGCTAGCGAGTCGGCTAGCCGGTCGAGCAATGAGCAGTTCTTC. The genes are TRBV20-1 and TRBJ2-1, with D maybe TRBD2 (5 bases). This CDR3 has 16 amino acids. CDR1 is DFQATT, CDR2 SNEGSKA, per germline (reference sequence). V was clipped by 3 bases and J by 6 bases, with 21 bases between them.

In this sample, this clonotype turned up a few times. V usage is TRBV5-1 and J usage is TRBJ2-1; D is tentatively TRBD1 or TRBD2 (5 bases each). The V gene lost 4 bases and the J gene lost 8 bases, with 16 bases spanning the gap. This CDR3 contains 14 residues. CDR1 and CDR2 from the germline V gene are SGHRS and YFSETQ. Here the CDR3 DNA reads TGCGCCAGCAGCCTGGGGCTAGCAGAGGATGAGCAGTTCTTC. It codes for CASSLGLAEDEQFF.